This entry lists 16 T cell receptor beta chains sequenced from one sample in a study of cytomegalovirus exposure and HLA in healthy donors. Vbeta (60) and Jbeta (13) primers were used in the PCR. Sequenced by immunoSEQ multiplex PCR; TCRdb stores in-frame clones only, minus some. The repertoire holds 240,000 or so clones, with 75% to 85% as singletons. Sequencing was carried out using PBMCs. All receptors derive from a woman aged 55 to 70 in good health and CMV-seropositive.

The chain has TRBV19 and TRBJ1-5; TRBD1 agrees at 7 bases. J was trimmed by 2 bases and V by 3 bases; bases with no gene match: 4. The germline gives CDR1 LNHDA, CDR2 SQIVND (reference sequence). This CDR3 comprises 15 residues. For the CDR3, the DNA is TGTGCCAGTAGTATGGTAGGACAGGGCAATCAGCCCCAGCATTTT. It codes for CASSMVGQGNQPQHF.

The chain has TRBV5-6 and TRBJ2-2; TRBD2 matches at 11 bases. Germline V gene sequence: CDR1 SGHDT, CDR2 YYEEEE. V shed 5 bases, J shed 1 base, and the junction held 7 bases outside the gene matches. The CDR3 covers 17 residues. For the CDR3, the DNA is TGTGCCAGCAGTTTTGCTAGCGGGGGGCGGAACACCGGGGAGCTGTTTTTT. Its protein is CASSFASGGRNTGELFF.

This clone was seen once. V and J are TRBV10-3 and TRBJ2-1; possibly TRBD2 for D (6 bases). This CDR3 contains 15 residues. Germline V CDR1 and CDR2: ENHRY, SYGVKD. Trimming took off 10 bases at V and 6 bases at J, with 22 bases between the two ends. CDR3 sequence (DNA): TGTGCCACCACTGGAACGAGTATGGGGGGCAATGAGCAGTTCTTC. It encodes CATTGTSMGGNEQFF.

The chain is built from TRBV7-9 and TRBJ2-7, with D possibly being TRBD2 (6 bases). The V end was cut by 6 bases, the J end by 1 base, with 13 bases between. Germline V gives CDR1 SEHNR, CDR2 FQNEAQ (reference sequence). There are 14 residues in the CDR3. The CDR3 protein is CASRRRGASYEQYF. DNA of the CDR3: TGTGCCAGCAGGAGGCGGGGTGCGTCCTACGAGCAGTACTTC. Full variable domain (remainder filled in from reference TRBV7-9 and TRBJ2-7): DTGVSQNPRHKITKRGQNVTFRCDPISEHNRLYWYRQTLGQGPEFLTYFQNEAQLEKSRLLSDRFSAERPKGSFSTLEIQRTEQGDSAMYLCASRRRGASYEQYFGPGTRLTVT.

V and J are TRBV29-1 and TRBJ1-2, with TRBD1 identical over 8 bases. V lost 3 bases and J lost 4; bases outside the gene matches: 16. Germline loops: CDR1 SQVTM, CDR2 ANQGSEA. The CDR3 has 17 residues. The CDR3 nucleotides are TGCAGCGTTGATACGGCGGCAGGGGGCGGGAGACTCTATGGCTACACCTTC. Its translation: CSVDTAAGGGRLYGYTF.

The rearrangement links TRBV30 to TRBJ2-7; 7 bases align to TRBD2. J was trimmed by 0 bases and V by 3 bases; bases with no gene match: 2. This CDR3 has 13 residues. The germline V gene encodes CDR1 GTSNPN and CDR2 SVGIG (reference sequence). The CDR3, as DNA: TGTGCCTGGAGACGCGGGAGCTCCTACGAGCAGTACTTC. Amino acids: CAWRRGSSYEQYF.

This clone was seen only a few times. The rearrangement uses TRBV29-1 and TRBJ1-2; 8 nucleotides agree with TRBD1. V shed 5 bases and J 5 bases; nucleotides not matched to a gene: 1. This CDR3 comprises 11 residues. The germline V gene encodes CDR1 SQVTM and CDR2 ANQGSEA. CDR3 DNA: TGCAGCGTTCGGACAGGGTATGGCTACACCTTC. It encodes CSVRTGYGYTF.

The rearrangement links TRBV19 to TRBJ2-7; D perhaps matches TRBD2 (5 bases). The CDR3 consists of 12 residues. Germline lookup yields CDR1 LNHDA and CDR2 SQIVND (reference sequence). Trimming stripped 5 bases from V and 3 bases from J, with 8 bases between. Here the CDR3 reads CASSREGYEQYF. CDR3 in DNA: TGTGCCAGTAGTCGAGAGGGCTACGAGCAGTACTTC.

The chain carries TRBV5-1 and TRBJ1-5, with D unresolved. This CDR3 has 15 amino acids. V lost 3 bases, J lost 1 base, and 11 bases lay in between. Per the germline V gene, CDR1 is SGHRS and CDR2 is YFSETQ. Written as DNA, the CDR3 is TGCGCCAGCAGCTCCGACCCCGGGAGCAATCAGCCCCAGCATTTT. Translated, it gives CASSSDPGSNQPQHF.

The chain carries TRBV7-9 and TRBJ1-2; D is uncertain. The CDR3 extends over 15 amino acids. Germline CDR1 SEHNR, CDR2 FQNEAQ (reference sequence). The V end was cut by 0 bases, the J end by 1 base, with 9 bases between. The DNA of the CDR3 is TGTGCCAGCAGCTTAGCGTCCGGGGTTAACTATGGCTACACCTTC. This codes for CASSLASGVNYGYTF.

The chain employs TRBV10-3 and TRBJ1-2; D uncertain. V was trimmed by 11 bases and J by 2 bases, leaving 18 bases between them. This CDR3 contains 14 residues. CDR1 is ENHRY and CDR2 is SYGVKD in the germline V gene. CDR3: CAASASQENYGYTF. The CDR3 DNA reads TGTGCCGCATCCGCAAGTCAGGAAAACTATGGCTACACCTTC.

The chain joins TRBV2 to TRBJ2-5; maybe TRBD2 (5 bases). The length of the CDR3 is 13 residues. Germline CDR1 reads SNHLY; CDR2 reads FYNNEI. Trimming removed 10 bases at V and 3 bases at J, with 15 bases between. The CDR3 loop reads CAIPAWGEETQYF. The CDR3 nucleotides read TGTGCCATCCCAGCATGGGGAGAAGAGACCCAGTACTTC.

About this clone itself: Other DNA sequences in the same sample also yield this CDR3. The CDR3 nucleotides read TGCGCCAGCAGTGAGGGCCGCACCTACGAGCAGTACTTC. It specifies CASSEGRTYEQYF. The gene calls are TRBV10-1 and TRBJ2-7; no clear D gene. CDR1 and CDR2 from the germline V gene are WNHNN and SYGVQD (reference sequence). Trimming left V 2 bases short and J 2 bases short, with 7 bases between. The CDR3 has 13 amino acids.

The CDR3 sequence: CASSRDSASNQPQHF. The CDR3 DNA sequence: TGTGCCAGCAGTAGGGACAGCGCAAGCAATCAGCCCCAGCATTTT. V gene TRBV6-1 combines with J gene TRBJ1-5; 7 positions agree with TRBD1. Germline CDR1 is MNHNS and CDR2 is SASEGT. Germline trimming cut 5 bases from V and 1 base from J; bases unmatched to any gene: 5. The CDR3 consists of 15 residues.

V is TRBV7-9 and J is TRBJ1-2; D perhaps matches TRBD1 (5 bases). Germline V CDR1 and CDR2: SEHNR, FQNEAQ (reference sequence). This CDR3 has 15 amino acids. V gave up 1 base and J gave up 4 bases, with 13 bases separating them. CDR3 in DNA: TGTGCCAGCAGCTTAGTGGGGGGGTCTGGCTATGGCTACACCTTC. Translated: CASSLVGGSGYGYTF.

The V and J genes are TRBV5-1 and TRBJ2-1, with 7 bases identical to TRBD2. Germline V gene data show CDR1 as SGHRS and CDR2 as YFSETQ. With V trimmed by 2 bases and J by 2 bases, 7 bases remained unmatched. The CDR3 consists of 16 residues. The CDR3 sequence: CASSFWREPAYNEQFF. CDR3 nucleotides: TGCGCCAGCAGCTTTTGGCGGGAGCCCGCCTACAATGAGCAGTTCTTC.